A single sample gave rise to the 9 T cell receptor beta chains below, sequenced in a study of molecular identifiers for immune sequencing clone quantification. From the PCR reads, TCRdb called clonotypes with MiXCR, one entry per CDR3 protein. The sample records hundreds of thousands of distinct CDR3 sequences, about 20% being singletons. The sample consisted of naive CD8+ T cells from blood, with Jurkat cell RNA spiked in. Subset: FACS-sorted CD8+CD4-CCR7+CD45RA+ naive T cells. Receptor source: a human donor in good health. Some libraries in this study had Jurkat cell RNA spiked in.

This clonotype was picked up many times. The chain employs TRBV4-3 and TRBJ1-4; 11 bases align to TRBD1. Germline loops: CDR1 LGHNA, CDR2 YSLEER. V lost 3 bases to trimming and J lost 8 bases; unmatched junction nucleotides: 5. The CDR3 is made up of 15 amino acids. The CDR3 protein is CASSQDRGLEEKLFF. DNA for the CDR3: TGCGCCAGCAGCCAGGACAGGGGGCTGGAGGAAAAACTGTTTTTT.

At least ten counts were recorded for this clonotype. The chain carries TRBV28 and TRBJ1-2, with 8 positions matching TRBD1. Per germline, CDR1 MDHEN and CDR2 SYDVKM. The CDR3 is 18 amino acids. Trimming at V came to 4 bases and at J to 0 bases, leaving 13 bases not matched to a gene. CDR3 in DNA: TGTGCCAGCAGTTCCTCCCCGGGACAGGCCAGAGCTAACTATGGCTACACCTTC. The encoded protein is CASSSSPGQARANYGYTF.

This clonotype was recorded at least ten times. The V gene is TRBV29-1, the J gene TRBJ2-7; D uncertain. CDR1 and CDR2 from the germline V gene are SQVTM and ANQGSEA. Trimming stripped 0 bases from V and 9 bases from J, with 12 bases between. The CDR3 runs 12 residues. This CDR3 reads CSVEDRELGQYF. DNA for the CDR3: TGCAGCGTTGAAGATCGTGAGCTGGGGCAGTACTTC.

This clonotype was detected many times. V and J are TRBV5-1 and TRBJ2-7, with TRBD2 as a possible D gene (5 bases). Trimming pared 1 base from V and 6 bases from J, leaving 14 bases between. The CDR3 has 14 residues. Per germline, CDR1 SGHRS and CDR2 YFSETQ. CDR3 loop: CASSLNFPAGEQYF. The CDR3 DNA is TGCGCCAGCAGCTTGAATTTCCCGGCGGGCGAGCAGTACTTC.

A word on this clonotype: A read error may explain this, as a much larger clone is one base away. The CDR3 region is CASSGTGRPIPGNTIYF. The DNA for the CDR3 is TGTGCCAGCAGTGGAACCGGCCGACCGATCCCTGGAAACACCATATATTTT. The V and J genes are TRBV12-3 or TRBV12-4 and TRBJ1-3; no clear D gene. CDR3 length: 17 residues. V lost 5 bases and J 2 bases, leaving 19 bases between the germline ends.

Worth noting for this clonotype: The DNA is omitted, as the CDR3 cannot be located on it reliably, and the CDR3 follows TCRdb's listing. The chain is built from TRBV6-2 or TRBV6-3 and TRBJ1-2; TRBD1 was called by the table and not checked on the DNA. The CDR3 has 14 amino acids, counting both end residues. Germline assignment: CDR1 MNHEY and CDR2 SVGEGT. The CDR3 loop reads CAGSSSDRGFGYTF.

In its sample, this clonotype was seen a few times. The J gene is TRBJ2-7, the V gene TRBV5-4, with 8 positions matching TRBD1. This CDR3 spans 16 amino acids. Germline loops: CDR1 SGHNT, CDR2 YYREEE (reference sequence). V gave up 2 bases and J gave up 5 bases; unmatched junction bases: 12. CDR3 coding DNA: TGTGCCAGCAGCTTCAATGGACAGGGAATGGGAGACGAGCAGTACTTC. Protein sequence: CASSFNGQGMGDEQYF.

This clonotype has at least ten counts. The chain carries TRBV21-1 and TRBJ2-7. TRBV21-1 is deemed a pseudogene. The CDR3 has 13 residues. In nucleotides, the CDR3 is TGTGCCAGCAGCAAAGGTGTGGGCTACGAGCAGTACTTC. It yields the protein CASSKGVGYEQYF.

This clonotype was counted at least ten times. CDR3 loop: CASRLFGTDFYEQYF. For the CDR3, the DNA is TGTGCCAGCAGGTTGTTCGGGACGGACTTCTACGAGCAGTACTTC. This chain joins TRBV5-5 and TRBJ2-7, with D perhaps TRBD1 or TRBD2 (5 bases each). This CDR3 spans 15 amino acids. Trimming cost V 5 bases and J 3 bases, with 18 bases left between them. Germline CDR1 and CDR2: SGHKS and YYEKEE (reference sequence). The variable domain in full, with the rest retrieved from reference TRBV5-5 and TRBJ2-7, is DAGVTQSPTHLIKTRGQQVTLRCSPISGHKSVSWYQQVLGQGPQFIFQYYEKEERGRGNFPDRFSARQFPNYSSELNVNALLLGDSALYLCASRLFGTDFYEQYFGPGTRLTVT.